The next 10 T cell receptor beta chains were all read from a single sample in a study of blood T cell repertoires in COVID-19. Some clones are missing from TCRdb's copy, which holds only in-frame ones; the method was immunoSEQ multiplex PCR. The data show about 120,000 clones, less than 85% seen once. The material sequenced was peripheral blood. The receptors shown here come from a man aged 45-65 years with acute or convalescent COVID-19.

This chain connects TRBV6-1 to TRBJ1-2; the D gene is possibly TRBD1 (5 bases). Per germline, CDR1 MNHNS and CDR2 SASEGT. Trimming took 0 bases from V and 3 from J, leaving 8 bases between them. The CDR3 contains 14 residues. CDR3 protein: CASSEAQGDYGYTF. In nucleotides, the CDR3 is TGTGCCAGCAGTGAAGCGCAAGGGGACTATGGCTACACCTTC.

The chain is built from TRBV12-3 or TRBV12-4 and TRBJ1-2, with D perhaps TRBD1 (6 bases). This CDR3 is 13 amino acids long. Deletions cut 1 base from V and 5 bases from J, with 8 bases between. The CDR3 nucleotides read TGTGCCAGCAGTTTAGACAGGGTTTATGGCTACACCTTC. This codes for CASSLDRVYGYTF.

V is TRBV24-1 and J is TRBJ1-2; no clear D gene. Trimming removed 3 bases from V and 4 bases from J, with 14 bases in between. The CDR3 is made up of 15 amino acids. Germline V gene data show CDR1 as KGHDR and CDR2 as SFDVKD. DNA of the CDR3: TGTGCCACCAGTGATCCCACGACTCCCGGCTATGGCTACACCTTC. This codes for CATSDPTTPGYGYTF.

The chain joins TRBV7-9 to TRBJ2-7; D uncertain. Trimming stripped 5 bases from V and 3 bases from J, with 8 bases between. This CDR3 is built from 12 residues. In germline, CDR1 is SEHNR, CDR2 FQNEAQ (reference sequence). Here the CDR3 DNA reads TGTGCCAGCAGCCTCACAGACTACGAGCAGTACTTC. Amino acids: CASSLTDYEQYF.

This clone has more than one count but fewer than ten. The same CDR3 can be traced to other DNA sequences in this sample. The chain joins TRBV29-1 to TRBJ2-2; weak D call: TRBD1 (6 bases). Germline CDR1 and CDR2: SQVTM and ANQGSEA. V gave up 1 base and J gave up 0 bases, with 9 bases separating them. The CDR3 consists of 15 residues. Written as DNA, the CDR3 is TGCAGCGTTGAAGGGACAGCTACGAACACCGGGGAGCTGTTTTTT. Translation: CSVEGTATNTGELFF.

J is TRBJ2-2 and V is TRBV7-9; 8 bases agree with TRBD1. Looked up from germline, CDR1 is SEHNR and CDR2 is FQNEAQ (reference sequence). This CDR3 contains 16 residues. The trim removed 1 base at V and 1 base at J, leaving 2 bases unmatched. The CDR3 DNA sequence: TGTGCCAGCAGCTTAGGTGGACAGGGGAACACCGGGGAGCTGTTTTTT. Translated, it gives CASSLGGQGNTGELFF.

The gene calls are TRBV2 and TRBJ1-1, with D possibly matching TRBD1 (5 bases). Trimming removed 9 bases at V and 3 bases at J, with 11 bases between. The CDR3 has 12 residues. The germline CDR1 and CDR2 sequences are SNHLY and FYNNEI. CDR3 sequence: CASVGEDTEAFF. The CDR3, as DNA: TGTGCCAGTGTGGGGGAGGACACTGAAGCTTTCTTT.

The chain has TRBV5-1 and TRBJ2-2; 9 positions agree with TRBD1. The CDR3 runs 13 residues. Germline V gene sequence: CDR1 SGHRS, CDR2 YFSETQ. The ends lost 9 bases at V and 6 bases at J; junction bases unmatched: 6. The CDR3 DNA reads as TGCGCCACCCCGGGACAGGGCCCCGGGGAGCTGTTTTTT. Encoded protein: CATPGQGPGELFF. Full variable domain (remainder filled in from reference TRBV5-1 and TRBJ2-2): KAGVTQTPRYLIKTRGQQVTLSCSPISGHRSVSWYQQTPGQGLQFLFEYFSETQRNKGNFPGRFSGRQFSNSRSEMNVSTLELGDSALYLCATPGQGPGELFFGEGSRLTVL.

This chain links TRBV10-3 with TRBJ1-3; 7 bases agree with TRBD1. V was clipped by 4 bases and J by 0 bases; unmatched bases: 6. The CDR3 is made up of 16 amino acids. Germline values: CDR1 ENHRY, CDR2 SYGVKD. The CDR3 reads CAISGRGQHSGNTIYF. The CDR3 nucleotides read TGTGCCATCAGTGGTAGGGGACAGCACTCTGGAAACACCATATATTTT.

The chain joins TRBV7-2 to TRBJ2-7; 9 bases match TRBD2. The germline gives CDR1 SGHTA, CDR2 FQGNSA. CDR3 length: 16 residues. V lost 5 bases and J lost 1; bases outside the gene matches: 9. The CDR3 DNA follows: TGTGCCAGCAGCCCTCGACTAGCGGCACCTTCCTACGAGCAGTACTTC. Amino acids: CASSPRLAAPSYEQYF.